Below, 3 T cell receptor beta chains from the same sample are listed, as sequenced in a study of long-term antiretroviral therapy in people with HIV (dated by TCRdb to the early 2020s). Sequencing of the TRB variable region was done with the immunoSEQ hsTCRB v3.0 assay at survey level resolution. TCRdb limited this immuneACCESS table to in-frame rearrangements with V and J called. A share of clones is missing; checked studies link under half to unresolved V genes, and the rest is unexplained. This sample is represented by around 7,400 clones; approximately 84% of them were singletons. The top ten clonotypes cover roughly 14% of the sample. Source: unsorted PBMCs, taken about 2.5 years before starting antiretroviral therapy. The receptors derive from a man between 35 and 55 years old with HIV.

DNA for the CDR3: TGCAGTGCTAGACGCACCGGGGAGCTGTTTTTT. It specifies CSARRTGELFF. The chain carries TRBV20-1 and TRBJ2-2, with D unclear. Per germline, CDR1 DFQATT and CDR2 SNEGSKA (reference sequence). V dropped 2 bases and J dropped 4 bases, with 2 bases sitting between them. The CDR3 contains 11 residues.

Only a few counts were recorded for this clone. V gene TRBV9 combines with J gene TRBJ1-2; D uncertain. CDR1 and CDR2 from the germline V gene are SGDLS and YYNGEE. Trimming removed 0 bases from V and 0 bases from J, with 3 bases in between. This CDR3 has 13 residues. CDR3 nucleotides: TGTGCCAGCAGCGTAGGATCTAACTATGGCTACACCTTC. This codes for CASSVGSNYGYTF.

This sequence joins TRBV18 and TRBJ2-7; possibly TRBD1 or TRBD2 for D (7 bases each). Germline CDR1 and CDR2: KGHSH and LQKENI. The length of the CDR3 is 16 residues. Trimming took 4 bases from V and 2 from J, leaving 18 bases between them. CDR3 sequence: CASSQSAGGGPYEQYF. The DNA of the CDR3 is TGTGCCAGCTCACAATCGGCAGGGGGGGGGCCCTACGAGCAGTACTTC.